This T cell receptor (beta chain) comes out of a study of T cells in localized non-small cell lung cancer. The study, taken as a whole, reports: Blood T cell density predicted longer survival; adjacent-lung clonality, shorter. T cell clonality was highest in uninvolved adjacent lung, above tumor. Adjacent lung had a median roughly 50 of the 100 largest tumor clones. Only one tumor region was sequenced, so heterogeneity remains possible.

Libraries were prepared by immunoSEQ multiplex PCR; TCRdb keeps only in-frame clonotypes and omits some of them. The table shows some 25,000 clones, with more than 70% occurring only once. As concerns this clone: The antigen is undetermined.

CDR3 size: 15 residues. CDR1 and CDR2 from the germline V gene are SGHVS and FNYEAQ. Trimming removed 2 bases from V and 0 bases from J, with 8 bases in between. The sample was peripheral blood mononuclear cells, taken before any cancer treatment. The rearrangement uses TRBV7-6 and TRBJ1-3; no clear D gene. This sequence was found in a woman aged 40-75 years with stage III lung adenocarcinoma. CDR3 protein: CASSLRAGSGNTIYF. CDR3 DNA sequence: TGTGCCAGCAGCTTAAGGGCAGGCTCTGGAAACACCATATATTTT.